This T cell receptor beta chain stems from a study of Ad26.COV2.S vaccination and SARS-CoV-2 variants. Study in general: Ad26.COV2.S given intramuscularly, once or twice 56 days apart.

Treatment meaning: roughly 20 received Ad26.COV2.S at low or high dose, single or two shots; about 5 received placebo; per-sample allocation not given. Specimens were obtained on day 63 following the first vaccine or placebo injection. An adult of 18-55 years in Boston served as donor. Study observations and caveats: Relative to placebo recipients, vaccine recipients exhibited elevated spike-specific TCR breadth. It was reported that spike-specific CD8+ and CD4+ T cell responses were substantially broad after vaccination.

This CDR3 is built from 16 residues. Trimming took 0 bases from V and 0 from J, leaving 10 bases between them. CDR1 and CDR2 (germline): SGDLS, YYNGEE. With regard to this clone: The target antigen is unknown.

The data were produced by immunoSEQ multiplex PCR, yet TCRdb's version contains in-frame clones alone and is incomplete. Found here are about 320,000 clones, about 86% of them singletons; the top ten hold more than 1.5%. V gene TRBV9 combines with J gene TRBJ2-1; weak D call: TRBD2 (6 bases). The receptor comes from a person aged 18-60 years who received the Ad26.COV2.S COVID-19 vaccine or a placebo. Sequenced here: peripheral blood, sampled in a trial of Ad26.COV2.S vaccine versus placebo. The CDR3 loop reads CASSVGFGSSYNEQFF. DNA for the CDR3: TGTGCCAGCAGCGTAGGATTCGGGAGCTCCTACAATGAGCAGTTCTTC.